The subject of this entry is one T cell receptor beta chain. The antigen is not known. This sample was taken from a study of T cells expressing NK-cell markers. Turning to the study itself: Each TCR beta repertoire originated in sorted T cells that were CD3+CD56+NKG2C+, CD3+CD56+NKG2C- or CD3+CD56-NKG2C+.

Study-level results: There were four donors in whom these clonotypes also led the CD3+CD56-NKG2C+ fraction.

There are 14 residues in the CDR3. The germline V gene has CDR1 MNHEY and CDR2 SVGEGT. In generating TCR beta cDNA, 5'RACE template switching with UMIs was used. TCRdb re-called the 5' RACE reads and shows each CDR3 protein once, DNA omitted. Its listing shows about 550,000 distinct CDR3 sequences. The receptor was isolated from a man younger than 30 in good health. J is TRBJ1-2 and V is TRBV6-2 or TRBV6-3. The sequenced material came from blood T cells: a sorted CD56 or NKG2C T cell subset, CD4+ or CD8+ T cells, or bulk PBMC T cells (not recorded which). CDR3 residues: CASSYGRINYGYTF.